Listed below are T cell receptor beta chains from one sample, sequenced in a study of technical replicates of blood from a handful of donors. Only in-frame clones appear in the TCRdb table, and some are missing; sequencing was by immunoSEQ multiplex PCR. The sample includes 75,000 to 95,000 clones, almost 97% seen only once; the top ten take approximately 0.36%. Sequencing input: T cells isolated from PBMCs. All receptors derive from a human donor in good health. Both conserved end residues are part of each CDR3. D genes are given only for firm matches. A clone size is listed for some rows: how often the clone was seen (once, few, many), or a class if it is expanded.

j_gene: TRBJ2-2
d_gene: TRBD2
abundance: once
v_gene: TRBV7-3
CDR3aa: CASSLGLAGGAGELFF
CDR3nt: TGTGCCAGCAGCTTAGGGCTAGCGGGAGGGGCCGGGGAGCTGTTTTTT

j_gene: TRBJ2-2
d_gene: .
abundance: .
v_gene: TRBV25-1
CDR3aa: CASSEYGTGELFF
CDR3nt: TGTGCCAGCAGTGAATACGGGACCGGGGAGCTGTTTTTT

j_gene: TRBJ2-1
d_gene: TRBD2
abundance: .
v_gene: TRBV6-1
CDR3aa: CASRYLAGSYNEQFF
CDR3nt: TGTGCCAGCAGGTACCTAGCGGGATCCTACAATGAGCAGTTCTTC

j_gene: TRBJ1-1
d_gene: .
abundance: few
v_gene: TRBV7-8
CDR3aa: CASSFQGGGEAFF
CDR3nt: TGTGCCAGCAGCTTTCAGGGTGGTGGTGAAGCTTTCTTT

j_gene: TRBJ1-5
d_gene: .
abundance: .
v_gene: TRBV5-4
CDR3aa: CASSLGGQINQPQHF
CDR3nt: TGTGCCAGCAGCTTGGGAGGGCAGATCAATCAGCCCCAGCATTTT

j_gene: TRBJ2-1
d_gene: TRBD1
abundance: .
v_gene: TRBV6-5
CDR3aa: CASSRQGGFYNEQFF
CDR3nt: TGTGCCAGCAGCCGACAGGGGGGATTCTACAATGAGCAGTTCTTC

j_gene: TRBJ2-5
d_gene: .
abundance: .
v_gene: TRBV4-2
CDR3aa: CASSQTVGETQYF
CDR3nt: TGTGCCAGCAGCCAAACCGTCGGGGAGACCCAGTACTTC

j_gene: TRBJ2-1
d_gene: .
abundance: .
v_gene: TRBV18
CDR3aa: CASSPVVLSSSYNEQFF
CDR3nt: TGTGCCAGCTCACCTGTCGTCCTTTCTTCTTCCTACAATGAGCAGTTCTTC

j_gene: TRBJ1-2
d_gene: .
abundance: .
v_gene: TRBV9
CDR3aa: CASSVAKQGGTNYGYTF
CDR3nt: TGTGCCAGCAGCGTAGCTAAGCAGGGAGGGACTAACTATGGCTACACCTTC

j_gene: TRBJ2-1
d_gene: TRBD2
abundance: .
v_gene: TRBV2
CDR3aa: CASRGEKTGTSGYNEQFF
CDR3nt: TGTGCCAGCAGGGGGGAGAAAACCGGGACTAGCGGTTACAATGAGCAGTTCTTC

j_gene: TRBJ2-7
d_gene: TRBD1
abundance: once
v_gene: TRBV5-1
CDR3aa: CASSLRTGGSYEQYF
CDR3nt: TGCGCCAGCAGCTTACGGACAGGGGGCTCCTACGAGCAGTACTTC

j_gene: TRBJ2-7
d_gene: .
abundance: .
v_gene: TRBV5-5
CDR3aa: CASSPGVASYEQYF
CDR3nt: TGTGCCAGCAGTCCCGGGGTAGCCTCCTACGAGCAGTACTTC

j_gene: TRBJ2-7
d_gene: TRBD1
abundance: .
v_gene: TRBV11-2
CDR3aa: CASSYDRAYEQYF
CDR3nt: TGTGCCAGCAGCTACGACAGGGCATACGAGCAGTACTTC

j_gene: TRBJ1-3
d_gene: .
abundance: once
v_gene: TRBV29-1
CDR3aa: CSVLPGSGNTIYF
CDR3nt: TGCAGCGTTCTCCCAGGCTCTGGAAACACCATATATTTT

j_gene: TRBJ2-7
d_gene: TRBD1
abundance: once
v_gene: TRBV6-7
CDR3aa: CASSYTGDRGLSAHSYEQYF
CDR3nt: TGTGCCAGCAGTTACACCGGGGACAGGGGCCTCTCTGCACACTCCTACGAGCAGTACTTC

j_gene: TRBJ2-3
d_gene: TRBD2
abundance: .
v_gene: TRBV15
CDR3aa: CATRGRIRTSGSSTDTQYF
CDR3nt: TGTGCCACCAGGGGACGAATTAGGACTAGCGGGAGTAGCACAGATACGCAGTATTTT

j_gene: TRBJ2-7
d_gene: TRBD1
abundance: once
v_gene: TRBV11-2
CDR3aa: CASSLGTGGLEQYF
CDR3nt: TGTGCCAGCAGCTTGGGGACAGGGGGCCTCGAGCAGTACTTC

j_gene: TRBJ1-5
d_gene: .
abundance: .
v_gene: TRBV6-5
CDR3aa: CASSYSRTNQPQHF
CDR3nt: TGTGCCAGCAGTTATTCCAGGACTAATCAGCCCCAGCATTTT

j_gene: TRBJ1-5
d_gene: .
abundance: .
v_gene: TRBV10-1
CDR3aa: CASSEQGRVFKPQHF
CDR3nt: TGCGCCAGCAGTGAGCAGGGAAGGGTTTTTAAGCCCCAGCATTTT

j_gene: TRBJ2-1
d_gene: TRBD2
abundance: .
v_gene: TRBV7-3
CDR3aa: CASSTRLADEQFF
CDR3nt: TGTGCCAGCAGCACTCGACTAGCGGACGAGCAGTTCTTC

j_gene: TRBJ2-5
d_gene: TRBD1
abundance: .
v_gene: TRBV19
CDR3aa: CASSRDRGQETQYF
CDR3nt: TGTGCCAGTAGTCGGGACAGGGGGCAAGAGACCCAGTACTTC